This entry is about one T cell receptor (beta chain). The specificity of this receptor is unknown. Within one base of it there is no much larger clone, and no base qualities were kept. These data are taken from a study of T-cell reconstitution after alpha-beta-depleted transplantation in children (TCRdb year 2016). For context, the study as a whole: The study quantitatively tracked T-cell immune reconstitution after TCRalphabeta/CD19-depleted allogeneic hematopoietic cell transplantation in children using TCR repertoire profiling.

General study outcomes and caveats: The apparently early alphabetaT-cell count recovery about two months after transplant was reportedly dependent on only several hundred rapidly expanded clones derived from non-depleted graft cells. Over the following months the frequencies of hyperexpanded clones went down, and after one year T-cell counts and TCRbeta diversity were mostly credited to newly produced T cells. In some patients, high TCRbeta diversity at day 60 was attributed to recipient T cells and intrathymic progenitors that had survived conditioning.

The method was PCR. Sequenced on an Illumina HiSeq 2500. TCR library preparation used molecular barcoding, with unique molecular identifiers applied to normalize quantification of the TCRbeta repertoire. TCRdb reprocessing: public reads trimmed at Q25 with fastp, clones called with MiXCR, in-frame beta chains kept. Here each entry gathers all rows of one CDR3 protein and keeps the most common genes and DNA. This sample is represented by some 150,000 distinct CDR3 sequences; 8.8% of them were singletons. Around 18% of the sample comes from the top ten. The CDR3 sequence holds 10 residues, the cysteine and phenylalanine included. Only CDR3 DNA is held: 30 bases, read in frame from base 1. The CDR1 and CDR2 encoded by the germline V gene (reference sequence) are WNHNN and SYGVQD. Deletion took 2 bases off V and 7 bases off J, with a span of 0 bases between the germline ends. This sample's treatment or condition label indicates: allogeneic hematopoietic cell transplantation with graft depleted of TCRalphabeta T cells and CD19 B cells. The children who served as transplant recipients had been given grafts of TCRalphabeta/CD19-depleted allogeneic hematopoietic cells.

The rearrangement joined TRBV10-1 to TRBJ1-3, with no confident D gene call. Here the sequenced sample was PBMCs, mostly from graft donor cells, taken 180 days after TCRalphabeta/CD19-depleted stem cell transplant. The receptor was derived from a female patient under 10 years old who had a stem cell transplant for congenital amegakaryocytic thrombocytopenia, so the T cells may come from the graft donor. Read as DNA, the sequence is TGCGCCAGCAGTGAGAACACCATATATTTT. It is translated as CASSENTIYF.